This T cell receptor (beta chain) was retrieved from a study of blood T cells in healthy people across ages. Overall study results and limits: Diversity of TCR beta per million T cells declined in a roughly linear way with age.

As regards this clonotype: Its specificity is not known.

Primed by a sample-barcoded 5' primer and a J-beta primer mix, a second PCR proceeded for about 7 to 12 cycles. Each CDR3 protein is one row after TCRdb ran MiXCR on the 5' RACE reads. Of about 780,000 distinct CDR3 sequences in the sample, roughly 25% are singletons; the top ten hold 2.5% to 3.5%. Germline V lookup: CDR1 SQVTM, CDR2 ANQGSEA. CDR3 size: 13 residues. Trimming removed 6 bases from V and 4 bases from J, with 14 bases in between. This sample also belongs to another study, concerning T cells of mothers and their children. That investigation notes: Input to cDNA synthesis comprised all extracted RNA, at a ratio of around 1.5 ug per 15 ul. Unrelated mother-child pairs always had slightly, but never significantly, lower normalized overlap than related pairs.

The sequence derives from a boy younger than 18 in good health. The sample taken for sequencing was blood. This chain uses TRBV29-1 with TRBJ2-3, with a possible D match to TRBD1 (6 bases). The CDR3 region is CSVQGLTADTQYF. CDR3 nucleotides: TGCAGCGTACAGGGTCTGACTGCAGATACGCAGTATTTT.